This T cell receptor (beta chain) was sequenced in a study of cytomegalovirus exposure and HLA in healthy donors. Using immunoSEQ multiplex PCR, the repertoire was profiled, and TCRdb retains in-frame clones only, with some absent. The sample carries some 130,000 clones, 85% to 90% recorded once. Germline V gene sequence: CDR1 SNHLY, CDR2 FYNNEI. J gave up 4 bases and V 8 bases, and 6 bases lay outside the gene matches. The CDR3 is 13 residues long. The rearrangement joins TRBV2 to TRBJ1-2; the match to TRBD1 covers 8 bases. Sequenced material: PBMCs. This clonotype was sampled from a woman between 18 and 29 years old in good health and CMV-seronegative. The CDR3 bases are TGTGCCAGCGGCGACAGGGGCGGCTATGGCTACACCTTC. Protein: CASGDRGGYGYTF.